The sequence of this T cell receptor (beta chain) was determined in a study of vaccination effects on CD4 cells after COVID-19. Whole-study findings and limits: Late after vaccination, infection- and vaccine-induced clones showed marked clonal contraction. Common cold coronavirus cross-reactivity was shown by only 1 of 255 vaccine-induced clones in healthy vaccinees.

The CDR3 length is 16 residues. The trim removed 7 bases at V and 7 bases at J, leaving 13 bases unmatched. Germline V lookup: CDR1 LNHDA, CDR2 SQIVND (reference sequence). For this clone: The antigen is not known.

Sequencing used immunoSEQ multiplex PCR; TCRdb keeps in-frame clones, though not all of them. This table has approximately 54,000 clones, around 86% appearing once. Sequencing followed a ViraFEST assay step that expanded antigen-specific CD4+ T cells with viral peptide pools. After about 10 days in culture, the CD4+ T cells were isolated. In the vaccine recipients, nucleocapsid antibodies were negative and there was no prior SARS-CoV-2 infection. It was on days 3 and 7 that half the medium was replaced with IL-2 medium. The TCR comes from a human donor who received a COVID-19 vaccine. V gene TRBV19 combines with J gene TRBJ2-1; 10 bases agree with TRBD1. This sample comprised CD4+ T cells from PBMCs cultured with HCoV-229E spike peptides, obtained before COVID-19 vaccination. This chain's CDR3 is CASTTLDRGFENEQFF. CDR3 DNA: TGTGCCAGTACCACCCTGGACAGGGGGTTCGAAAATGAGCAGTTCTTC.